This T cell receptor (beta chain) is from a study of blood T cell repertoires in COVID-19. Study background: From T cells, B-cell-depleted T cells, or PBMCs came the material, which was cDNA or gDNA.

Sequencing was performed with immunoSEQ multiplex PCR; in TCRdb, only in-frame clones are kept and a portion is missing. Of 450,000 to 500,000 clones in the sample, roughly nine tenths are singletons; the top ten hold around 0.7%. This CDR3 has 13 amino acids. V was clipped by 3 bases and J by 6 bases; unmatched bases: 5. The germline gives CDR1 DFQATT, CDR2 SNEGSKA (reference sequence). The source material was PBMCs or T cells enriched from blood (not recorded which). This receptor was taken from a young woman who had recovered from COVID-19. J is TRBJ2-3 and V is TRBV20-1; 8 bases match TRBD2. Here the CDR3 DNA reads TGCAGTGCTAGTTTATTAGCGGGGGATACGCAGTATTTT. Its translation: CSASLLAGDTQYF.